The 13 T cell receptor beta chains listed next were all sequenced from one sample in a study of cytomegalovirus exposure and HLA in healthy donors. The PCR made use of 60 Vbeta and 13 Jbeta primers. The data were produced by immunoSEQ multiplex PCR, yet TCRdb's version contains in-frame clones alone and is incomplete. This table has approximately 150,000 clones, about four fifths appearing once. Specimen: PBMCs. The receptors here all came from a woman aged 45-59 years in good health and CMV-seronegative.

This chain links TRBV10-3 with TRBJ1-2; D is uncertain. This CDR3 is 13 amino acids long. Germline V gene lookup returns CDR1 ENHRY and CDR2 SYGVKD. V lost 4 bases and J lost 4, with 10 bases in between. CDR3 nucleotides: TGTGCCATCAGTGGAACAGAAGGCTATGGCTACACCTTC. This codes for CAISGTEGYGYTF.

V gene TRBV5-8 combines with J gene TRBJ2-2; D possibly corresponds to TRBD1 (5 bases). Germline CDR1 reads SGHTS; CDR2 reads YDEGEE. This CDR3 has 14 amino acids. The V gene lost 6 bases and the J gene lost 1 base, with 10 bases spanning the gap. This chain's CDR3 is CASTRTRNTGELFF. As DNA, the CDR3 is TGTGCCAGCACCCGGACAAGGAACACCGGGGAGCTGTTTTTT.

The V and J genes are TRBV7-2 and TRBJ1-2; D not resolved. Trimming took 1 base from V and 1 from J, leaving 7 bases between them. CDR1 SGHTA and CDR2 FQGNSA come from the germline V gene. The CDR3 is 14 amino acids. CDR3 nucleotide sequence: TGTGCCAGCAGCTTAGGGTACAGTAACTATGGCTACACCTTC. Residues: CASSLGYSNYGYTF.

The chain combines TRBV10-3 with TRBJ1-6, with 8 nucleotides matching TRBD1. CDR1 is ENHRY and CDR2 is SYGVKD in the germline V gene. The CDR3 is 17 residues long. J was trimmed by 7 bases and V by 3 bases; bases with no gene match: 11. The CDR3: CAISDPGQGRVNSPLHF. Here the CDR3 DNA reads TGTGCCATCAGTGACCCAGGACAGGGAAGGGTCAATTCACCCCTCCACTTT.

This rearrangement joins TRBV2 to TRBJ2-5, with 9 nucleotides matching TRBD2. Trimming at V came to 4 bases and at J to 0 bases, leaving 6 bases not matched to a gene. The CDR3 is made up of 16 amino acids. Germline CDR1 is SNHLY and CDR2 is FYNNEI. The CDR3 DNA reads TGTGCCAGCAGTGGAGGGAGCGGGGGGTACCAAGAGACCCAGTACTTC. This codes for CASSGGSGGYQETQYF.

The chain couples TRBV2 to TRBJ2-1, with 10 bases identical to TRBD2. This CDR3 has 14 residues. The germline CDR1 and CDR2 sequences are SNHLY and FYNNEI. With V trimmed by 7 bases and J by 8 bases, 8 bases remained unmatched. CDR3 protein: CASIPSGSSYEQFF. The CDR3 region has the DNA TGTGCCAGCATTCCTAGCGGGAGTAGTTATGAGCAGTTCTTC.

V and J are TRBV19 and TRBJ1-1, with 8 bases matching TRBD1. V lost 3 bases to trimming and J lost 1 base; unmatched junction nucleotides: 13. The CDR3 runs 18 residues. The germline CDR1 and CDR2 sequences are LNHDA and SQIVND (reference sequence). Here the CDR3 reads CASSMRLGQGRGNTEAFF. The DNA of the CDR3 is TGTGCCAGTAGTATGAGACTAGGACAGGGAAGGGGGAACACTGAAGCTTTCTTT.

The chain uses TRBV5-1 and TRBJ2-1, with 7 bases lining up with TRBD2. CDR3 length equals 14 residues. From germline, CDR1 is SGHRS and CDR2 YFSETQ. Trimming took 4 bases from V and 6 from J; bases not matched to a gene: 7. For the CDR3, the DNA is TGCGCCAGCAGCGAGCGGGGTCGAGGCAATGAGCAGTTCTTC. This encodes CASSERGRGNEQFF.

The V call is TRBV7-6, the J call TRBJ2-2, with TRBD2 matching over 10 bases. From germline, CDR1 is SGHVS and CDR2 FNYEAQ. After removal of 0 bases from V and 1 base from J, the junction contained 11 bases not matched to a gene. The CDR3 extends over 20 amino acids. This CDR3 reads CASSLAVLAGVFRNTGELFF. In DNA, the CDR3 is TGTGCCAGCAGCTTAGCGGTTCTAGCGGGAGTTTTCCGGAACACCGGGGAGCTGTTTTTT.

In this sample, this clone turned up a few times. The chain couples TRBV21-1 to TRBJ2-7; the table gives TRBD2 as D, unverified against the DNA. TRBV21-1 is a recognized pseudogene. This CDR3 has 18 residues. The CDR3 spells CASSGTKSGGKPRYEQYF. The CDR3 nucleotides are TGTGCCAGCAGCGGGACGAAGAGCGGGGGAAAACCTAGGTACGAGCAGTACTTC.

V is TRBV7-2 and J is TRBJ2-3, with D tentatively TRBD1 (6 bases). Trimming took 4 bases from V and 4 from J, leaving 12 bases between them. The CDR3 consists of 14 residues. CDR1 and CDR2 (germline): SGHTA, FQGNSA. DNA for the CDR3: TGTGCCAGCAGCTCCAGGGGCCTCCCAGATACGCAGTATTTT. Its translation is CASSSRGLPDTQYF.

In DNA form, the CDR3 reads TGTGCCAGCAGTTACCGAGGACAGGGCTACGAGCAGTACTTC. Protein: CASSYRGQGYEQYF. V usage is TRBV6-5 and J usage is TRBJ2-7; 8 bases match TRBD1. The germline gives CDR1 MNHEY, CDR2 SVGAGI. J lost 3 bases, V lost 2 bases, and 3 bases had no gene match. The length of the CDR3 is 14 residues.

This sequence joins TRBV14 and TRBJ2-2, with D tentatively TRBD1 (6 bases). The CDR3 spans 15 residues. Germline CDR1 SGHDN, CDR2 FVKESK. V lost 2 bases and J 8 bases, leaving 15 bases between the germline ends. DNA of the CDR3: TGTGCCAGCAGCCAAAGTGAAGGGGGAACGGGGGAGCTGTTTTTT. This codes for CASSQSEGGTGELFF.